This paragraph reports one T cell receptor beta chain. Other DNA sequences in the sample encode the same CDR3. CDR3 size: 14 residues. V was cut by 6 bases and J by 0 bases, with 6 bases left in between. In germline, CDR1 is MDHEN, CDR2 SYDVKM. This record belongs to a study of radiotherapy plus CTLA-4 blockade in lung cancer. Profiled with immunoSEQ multiplex PCR; TCRdb holds only in-frame clones, not every one. The table shows around 120,000 clones, with 75% to 80% occurring only once. Sample: peripheral blood, taken from a patient treated with radiotherapy plus ipilimumab. V gene TRBV28 combines with J gene TRBJ2-6, with D perhaps matching TRBD1 (5 bases). The receptor's source is a human donor with non-small cell lung cancer who had a partial response to radiotherapy plus ipilimumab. The CDR3 bases are TGTGCCAGCAGGACAGTCTCTGGGGCCAACGTCCTGACTTTC. This gives the protein CASRTVSGANVLTF. The entire variable domain, with the rest obtained from reference TRBV28 and TRBJ2-6, is as follows: DVKVTQSSRYLVKRTGEKVFLECVQDMDHENMFWYRQDPGLGLRLIYFSYDVKMKEKGDIPEGYSVSREKKERFSLILESASTNQTSMYLCASRTVSGANVLTFGAGSRLTVL.